Presented here are 28 T cell receptor beta chains from one specimen sequenced in a study of shared clonotypes between healthy human individuals. The method was immunoSEQ multiplex PCR; TCRdb's version includes in-frame clones alone and lacks a portion of them. The sample records 2 million to 2.5 million clones, approximately 95% being singletons. Sequenced material: naive CD4+ T cells from PBMCs. The subset was: CD45RA+ positively selected. The receptors stem from a man aged 18 to 29 in good health. Some clones in this sample may be carry-over from other donors' samples.

V is TRBV6-6 and J is TRBJ1-2, with 10 bases that match TRBD1. V trimming: 0 bases; J trimming: 8 bases; junction bases outside the gene matches: 6. The CDR3 is made up of 15 amino acids. In germline, CDR1 is MNHNY, CDR2 SVGAGI (reference sequence). CDR3 amino acids: CASSYSRTGGGGYTF. CDR3 DNA sequence: TGTGCCAGCAGTTACTCCCGGACAGGGGGTGGCGGCTACACCTTC.

Here the CDR3 DNA reads TGTGCCACCAGCAGCTCCCCCGACAGGAACACTGAAGCTTTCTTT. Translating it yields CATSSSPDRNTEAFF. The chain uses TRBV15 and TRBJ1-1; tentative D call: TRBD1 (5 bases). Per the germline V gene, CDR1 is LNHNV and CDR2 is YYDKDF (reference sequence). This CDR3 spans 15 amino acids. The ends were cut back, 3 bases at V and 1 base at J, with 12 bases in the middle.

Concerning this clone: Different DNA sequences within this sample yield the same CDR3. The chain couples TRBV11-2 to TRBJ1-2; 8 nucleotides align to TRBD1. Germline V lookup: CDR1 SGHAT, CDR2 FQNNGV. The CDR3 totals 13 residues. Losses at the gene ends were 5 bases for V and 8 bases for J; bases not matched to a gene: 7. CDR3 DNA sequence: TGTGCCAGCAGCCCAGACAGGGGAGGCGGCTACACCTTC. This gives the protein CASSPDRGGGYTF.

A single count supports this clone. The V gene is TRBV5-4, the J gene TRBJ2-1, with TRBD2 identical over 12 bases. CDR3 length equals 16 residues. Germline CDR1 SGHNT, CDR2 YYREEE (reference sequence). With 5 bases clipped from V and 2 bases from J, the junction kept 5 bases outside the gene matches. The DNA of the CDR3 is TGTGCCAGCAGTCCCCGGACTAGCGGGGCCTACAATGAGCAGTTCTTC. This gives the protein CASSPRTSGAYNEQFF.

The rearrangement uses TRBV28 and TRBJ2-5; no definite D call. The V gene's germline CDR1 is MDHEN and CDR2 SYDVKM. The CDR3 sequence is 16 residues long. The V and J ends lost 5 bases and 7 bases respectively, with 23 bases between them. The CDR3 DNA sequence: TGTGCCAGCAGTCCTAGATCGTATAGGACGCTGGTGACCCAGTACTTC. This gives the protein CASSPRSYRTLVTQYF.

This clone was seen once. J is TRBJ2-7 and V is TRBV25-1; 10 nucleotides align to TRBD2. Germline trimming cut 9 bases from V and 4 bases from J; bases unmatched to any gene: 12. CDR3 length: 15 amino acids. Looked up from germline, CDR1 is MGHDK and CDR2 is SYGVNS. CDR3 nucleotide sequence: TGTGCCAGTACCCCTAGCGGGAGCGTTGGTTACGAGCAGTACTTC. Its protein product is CASTPSGSVGYEQYF.

Here the CDR3 DNA reads TGTGCCACCAGTGTAGGTGAGCAGTTCTTC. This codes for CATSVGEQFF. The chain links TRBV15 to TRBJ2-1; D not certain. Per the germline V gene, CDR1 is LNHNV and CDR2 is YYDKDF (reference sequence). Trimming pared 6 bases from V and 9 bases from J, leaving 6 bases between. The CDR3 runs to 10 residues. The variable domain in full, with the rest retrieved from reference TRBV15 and TRBJ2-1, is DAMVIQNPRYQVTQFGKPVTLSCSQTLNHNVMYWYQQKSSQAPKLLFHYYDKDFNNEADTPDNFQSRRPNTSFCFLDIRSPGLGDTAMYLCATSVGEQFFGPGTRLTVL.

The chain combines TRBV11-1 with TRBJ2-2; 8 positions match TRBD1. The CDR3 contains 16 residues. Germline trimming cut 7 bases from V and 6 bases from J; bases unmatched to any gene: 13. Germline lookup yields CDR1 SGHAT and CDR2 FQDESV (reference sequence). CDR3 protein: CASIPARGPGAGELFF. Written as DNA, the CDR3 is TGTGCCAGCATCCCCGCCAGGGGGCCCGGGGCCGGGGAGCTGTTTTTT.

The chain combines TRBV5-1 with TRBJ2-2; 11 bases map to TRBD2. The CDR3 is made up of 17 amino acids. The V gene end was trimmed by 4 bases and the J gene end by 6 bases; junction bases not matched to a gene: 11. The germline gives CDR1 SGHRS, CDR2 YFSETQ. CDR3 in DNA: TGCGCCAGCAGCGGGGGACTAGCGGCAATTGCCTCCGGGGAGCTGTTTTTT. As protein: CASSGGLAAIASGELFF.

The chain recombines TRBV5-1 with TRBJ1-1, with 7 bases lining up with TRBD1. V dropped 3 bases and J dropped 0; count of bases not matched to a gene: 5. The CDR3 runs to 15 residues. The germline V gene has CDR1 SGHRS and CDR2 YFSETQ. Here the CDR3 reads CASSWTDRVNTEAFF. CDR3 DNA sequence: TGCGCCAGCAGCTGGACTGACAGGGTGAACACTGAAGCTTTCTTT.

The CDR3 DNA is TGTGCCAGCACCCCGTTAGGGCGCGAGCAGCCCCAGCATTTT. This gives the protein CASTPLGREQPQHF. This sequence joins TRBV28 and TRBJ1-5; D is ambiguous. The CDR3 is 14 amino acids. Per germline, CDR1 MDHEN and CDR2 SYDVKM. The V end lost 7 bases, the J end lost 7 bases, and 17 bases lay between the germline ends.

The chain couples TRBV5-4 to TRBJ2-3; 15 bases align to TRBD2. Germline trimming cut 4 bases from V and 6 bases from J; bases unmatched to any gene: 6. The CDR3 runs to 16 residues. Germline V gene sequence: CDR1 SGHNT, CDR2 YYREEE (reference sequence). CDR3 DNA sequence: TGTGCCAGCAGCCCCGGACTAGCGGGAGGGCATGATACGCAGTATTTT. Its protein is CASSPGLAGGHDTQYF. Complete variable domain (other parts from reference TRBV5-4 and TRBJ2-3): ETGVTQSPTHLIKTRGQQVTLRCSSQSGHNTVSWYQQALGQGPQFIFQYYREEENGRGNFPPRFSGLQFPNYSSELNVNALELDDSALYLCASSPGLAGGHDTQYFGPGTRLTVL.

The V gene is TRBV29-1, the J gene TRBJ2-1, with D perhaps TRBD2 (6 bases). V was trimmed by 7 bases and J by 8 bases, leaving 12 bases between them. Germline CDR1 is SQVTM and CDR2 is ANQGSEA. CDR3 length: 11 residues. The CDR3 DNA sequence: TGCAGCGCCAATGGCGGGGATGAGCAGTTCTTC. Translation: CSANGGDEQFF.

For this clone: The junction does not match germline at one end; this may be a read error. The genes are TRBV28 and TRBJ2-3, with D possibly being TRBD2 (6 bases). Germline CDR1 and CDR2: MDHEN and SYDVKM. The CDR3 is 13 residues long. The CDR3 DNA reads TGTGCCAGCAGTTTCCCGGGGGTAGCGACAGCGGGTTTT. Protein sequence: CASSFPGVATAGF.

The chain employs TRBV7-6 and TRBJ2-1; D is possibly TRBD2 (7 bases). This CDR3 has 17 amino acids. V lost 5 bases and J lost 2, with 19 bases in between. Germline V gives CDR1 SGHVS, CDR2 FNYEAQ. CDR3 residues: CASSPTGGEGAYNEQFF. The CDR3 region has the DNA TGTGCCAGCAGCCCCACCGGCGGGGAGGGGGCCTACAATGAGCAGTTCTTC.

The chain employs TRBV18 and TRBJ2-7; 9 bases match TRBD1. CDR1 and CDR2 from the germline V gene are KGHSH and LQKENI. V was clipped by 6 bases and J by 4 bases; unmatched bases: 7. The CDR3 length is 14 residues. The CDR3 loop is CASSTGQGTYEQYF. In DNA, the CDR3 is TGTGCCAGCTCGACGGGACAGGGAACATACGAGCAGTACTTC. Complete variable domain (other parts from reference TRBV18 and TRBJ2-7): NAGVMQNPRHLVRRRGQEARLRCSPMKGHSHVYWYRQLPEEGLKFMVYLQKENIIDESGMPKERFSAEFPKEGPSILRIQQVVRGDSAAYFCASSTGQGTYEQYFGPGTRLTVT.

This chain joins TRBV7-2 and TRBJ2-3, with D possibly being TRBD2 (6 bases). Germline CDR1 SGHTA, CDR2 FQGNSA. The CDR3 is 15 amino acids. Trimming removed 4 bases at V and 4 bases at J, with 15 bases between. The CDR3 sequence: CASSSLGGTADTQYF. The DNA for the CDR3 is TGTGCCAGCAGCTCTCTCGGGGGAACCGCAGATACGCAGTATTTT.

The chain joins TRBV5-4 to TRBJ1-5; TRBD1 is a possible D gene (6 bases). V was pared by 0 bases and J by 7 bases, with 11 bases between. This CDR3 has 14 residues. Germline V gene lookup returns CDR1 SGHNT and CDR2 YYREEE (reference sequence). The CDR3 nucleotides read TGTGCCAGCAGCTTGGGGGGGGCAGGACAGCCCCAGCATTTT. This sequence encodes CASSLGGAGQPQHF.

The V and J genes are TRBV19 and TRBJ1-4; the match to TRBD1 covers 9 bases. Looked up from germline, CDR1 is LNHDA and CDR2 is SQIVND (reference sequence). The CDR3 loop spans 17 amino acids. V lost 3 bases and J lost 0; bases outside the gene matches: 5. Here the CDR3 reads CASSILGTGSTNEKLFF. Here the CDR3 DNA reads TGTGCCAGTAGTATCCTCGGGACAGGGTCAACTAATGAAAAACTGTTTTTT. Drawing the rest from reference TRBV19 and TRBJ1-4, the complete variable domain is DGGITQSPKYLFRKEGQNVTLSCEQNLNHDAMYWYRQDPGQGLRLIYYSQIVNDFQKGDIAEGYSVSREKKESFPLTVTSAQKNPTAFYLCASSILGTGSTNEKLFFGSGTQLSVL.

The chain combines TRBV11-1 with TRBJ2-5; D gene unclear. V lost 1 base and J lost 5, with 11 bases in between. This CDR3 is 14 amino acids long. Germline V lookup: CDR1 SGHAT, CDR2 FQDESV (reference sequence). The CDR3 nucleotides are TGTGCCAGCAGCTTAGGGTTAGTAGGCGAGACCCAGTACTTC. Its translation: CASSLGLVGETQYF.

V gene TRBV6-1 combines with J gene TRBJ2-2, with D perhaps matching TRBD2 (6 bases). V was clipped by 2 bases and J by 7 bases, with 11 bases between them. The CDR3 has 14 residues. Germline V gene sequence: CDR1 MNHNS, CDR2 SASEGT. The CDR3 DNA follows: TGTGCCAGCAGTGAACTACTAGCAGTCGGGGAGCTGTTTTTT. Amino acids: CASSELLAVGELFF.

The chain uses TRBV11-2 and TRBJ2-3; D might be TRBD2 (7 bases). V lost 3 bases and J 6 bases, leaving 22 bases between the germline ends. The CDR3 length is 17 residues. CDR1 and CDR2 (germline): SGHAT, FQNNGV. CDR3 DNA sequence: TGTGCCAGCAGCTTCGGGACAACTAGCGATTCGTCTGATACGCAGTATTTT. This translates into CASSFGTTSDSSDTQYF.

The chain is built from TRBV7-3 and TRBJ2-1; no clear D. The CDR3 is 15 residues long. CDR1 and CDR2 from the germline V gene are SGHTA and FQGTGA. V was trimmed by 2 bases and J by 2 bases, leaving 10 bases between them. The CDR3 reads CASSLDGGPYNEQFF. The CDR3 DNA follows: TGTGCCAGCAGCTTAGACGGCGGACCCTACAATGAGCAGTTCTTC.

With regard to this clone: Different DNA sequences within this sample yield the same CDR3. The chain combines TRBV4-2 with TRBJ1-5; unclear D gene. The CDR3 totals 14 residues. CDR1 and CDR2 (germline): LGHNA, YNFKEQ. V was clipped by 1 base and J by 2 bases, with 6 bases between them. The CDR3: CASSQVGGNQPQHF. In DNA, the CDR3 is TGTGCCAGCAGCCAAGTTGGAGGCAATCAGCCCCAGCATTTT.

The chain links TRBV25-1 to TRBJ2-1; TRBD1 matches at 10 bases. CDR1 MGHDK and CDR2 SYGVNS come from the germline V gene. The CDR3 loop spans 12 amino acids. Trimming took 3 bases from V and 14 from J; bases not matched to a gene: 4. CDR3 amino acids: CASSDLDRGEFF. The CDR3 DNA reads as TGTGCCAGCAGTGACTTGGACAGGGGGGAGTTCTTC.

This clone was found once. This sequence joins TRBV28 and TRBJ1-5; no clear D. The CDR3 runs to 15 residues. V was pared by 5 bases and J by 3 bases, with 14 bases between. The germline CDR1 and CDR2 sequences are MDHEN and SYDVKM. The CDR3, as DNA: TGTGCCAGCAGTCCCGACGTGAGATTCAATCAGCCCCAGCATTTT. Amino acid sequence: CASSPDVRFNQPQHF. Based on the CDR3 plus reference TRBV28 and TRBJ1-5, the full variable domain is DVKVTQSSRYLVKRTGEKVFLECVQDMDHENMFWYRQDPGLGLRLIYFSYDVKMKEKGDIPEGYSVSREKKERFSLILESASTNQTSMYLCASSPDVRFNQPQHFGDGTRLSIL.

The genes are TRBV11-2 and TRBJ1-1; the D gene is possibly TRBD1 (5 bases). Trimming removed 8 bases from V and 0 bases from J, with 10 bases in between. From germline, CDR1 is SGHAT and CDR2 FQNNGV. This CDR3 has 13 residues. The CDR3 region is CASSRTLNTEAFF. In nucleotides, the CDR3 is TGTGCCAGCTCAAGGACACTGAACACTGAAGCTTTCTTT.

With regard to this clone: Other DNA sequences from this sample encode an identical CDR3 as well. The chain couples TRBV27 to TRBJ1-2; weak D call: TRBD1 (5 bases). The length of the CDR3 is 12 residues. Per germline, CDR1 MNHEY and CDR2 SMNVEV (reference sequence). V was clipped by 5 bases and J by 4 bases, with 8 bases between them. The CDR3 loop is CASSPQGYGYTF. Here the CDR3 DNA reads TGTGCCAGCAGTCCTCAGGGCTATGGCTACACCTTC.